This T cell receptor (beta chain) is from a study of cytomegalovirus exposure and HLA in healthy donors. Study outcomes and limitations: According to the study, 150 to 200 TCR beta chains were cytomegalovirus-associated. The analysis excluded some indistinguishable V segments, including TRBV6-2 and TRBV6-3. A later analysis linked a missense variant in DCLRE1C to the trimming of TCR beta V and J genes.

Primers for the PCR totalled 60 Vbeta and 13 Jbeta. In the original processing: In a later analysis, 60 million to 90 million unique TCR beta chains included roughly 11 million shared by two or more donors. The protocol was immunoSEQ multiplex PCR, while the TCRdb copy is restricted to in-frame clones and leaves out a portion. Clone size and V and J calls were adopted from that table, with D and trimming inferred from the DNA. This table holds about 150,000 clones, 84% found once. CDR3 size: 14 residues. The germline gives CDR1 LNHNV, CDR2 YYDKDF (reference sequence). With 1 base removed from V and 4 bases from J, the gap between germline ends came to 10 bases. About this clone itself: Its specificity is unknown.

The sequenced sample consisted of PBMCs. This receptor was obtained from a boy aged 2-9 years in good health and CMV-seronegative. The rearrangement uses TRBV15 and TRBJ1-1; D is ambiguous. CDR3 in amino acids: CATSRGRVGTEAFF. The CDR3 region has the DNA TGTGCCACCAGCAGAGGGCGGGTTGGCACTGAAGCTTTCTTT.